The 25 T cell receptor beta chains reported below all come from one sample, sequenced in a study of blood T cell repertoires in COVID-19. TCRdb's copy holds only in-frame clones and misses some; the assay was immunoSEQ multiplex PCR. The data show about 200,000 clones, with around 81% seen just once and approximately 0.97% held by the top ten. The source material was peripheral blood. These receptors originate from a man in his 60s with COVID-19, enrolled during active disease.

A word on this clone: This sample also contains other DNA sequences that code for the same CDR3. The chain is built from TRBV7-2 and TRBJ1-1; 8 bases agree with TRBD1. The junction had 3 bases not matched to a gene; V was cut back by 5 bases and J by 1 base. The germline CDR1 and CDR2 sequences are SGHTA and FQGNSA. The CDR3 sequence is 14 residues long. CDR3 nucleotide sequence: TGTGCCAGCAGCCTAGGACAGGGGAACACTGAAGCTTTCTTT. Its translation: CASSLGQGNTEAFF.

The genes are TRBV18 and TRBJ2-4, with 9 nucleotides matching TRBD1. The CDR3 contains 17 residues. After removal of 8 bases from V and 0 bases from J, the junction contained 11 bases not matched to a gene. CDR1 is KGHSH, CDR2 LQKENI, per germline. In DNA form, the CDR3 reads TGTGCCAGCAAACGGGACAGGGAAGAAAGAGCCAAAAACATTCAGTACTTC. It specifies CASKRDREERAKNIQYF.

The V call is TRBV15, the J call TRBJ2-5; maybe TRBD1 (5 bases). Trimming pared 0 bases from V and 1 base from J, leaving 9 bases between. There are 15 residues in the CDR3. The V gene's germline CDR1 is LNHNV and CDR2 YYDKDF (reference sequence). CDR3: CATSRDRRGQETQYF. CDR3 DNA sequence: TGTGCCACCAGCAGAGATCGAAGGGGCCAAGAGACCCAGTACTTC.

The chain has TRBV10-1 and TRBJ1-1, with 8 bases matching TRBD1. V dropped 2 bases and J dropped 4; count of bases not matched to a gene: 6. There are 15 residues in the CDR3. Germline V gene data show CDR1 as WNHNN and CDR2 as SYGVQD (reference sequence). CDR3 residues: CASSEGRGLFTEAFF. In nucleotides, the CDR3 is TGCGCCAGCAGTGAGGGCAGGGGGCTTTTCACTGAAGCTTTCTTT.

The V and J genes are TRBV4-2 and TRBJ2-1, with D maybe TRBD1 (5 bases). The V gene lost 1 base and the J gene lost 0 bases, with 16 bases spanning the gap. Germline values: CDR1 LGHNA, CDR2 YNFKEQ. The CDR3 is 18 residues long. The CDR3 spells CASSQVFITGYSYNEQFF. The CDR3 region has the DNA TGTGCCAGCAGCCAAGTTTTTATAACAGGCTACTCCTACAATGAGCAGTTCTTC.

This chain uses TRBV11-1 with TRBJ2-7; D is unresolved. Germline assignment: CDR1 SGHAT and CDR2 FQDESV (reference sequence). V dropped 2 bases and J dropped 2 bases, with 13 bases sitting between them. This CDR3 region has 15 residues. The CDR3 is CASSLRLAGTYEQYF. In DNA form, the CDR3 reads TGTGCCAGCAGCTTACGGTTGGCAGGCACCTACGAGCAGTACTTC.

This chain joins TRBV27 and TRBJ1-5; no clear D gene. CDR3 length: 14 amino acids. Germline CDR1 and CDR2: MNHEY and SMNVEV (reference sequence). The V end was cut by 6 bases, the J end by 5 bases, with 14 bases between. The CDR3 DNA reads TGTGCCAGCAGCCACGTGGGCAAAGATCAGCCCCAGCATTTT. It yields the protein CASSHVGKDQPQHF.

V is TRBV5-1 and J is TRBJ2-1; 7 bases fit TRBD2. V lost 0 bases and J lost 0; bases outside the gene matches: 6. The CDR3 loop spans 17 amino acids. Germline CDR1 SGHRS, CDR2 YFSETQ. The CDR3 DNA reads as TGCGCCAGCAGCTTGGGTATAGGCGGGGGCTCCTACAATGAGCAGTTCTTC. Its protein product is CASSLGIGGGSYNEQFF.

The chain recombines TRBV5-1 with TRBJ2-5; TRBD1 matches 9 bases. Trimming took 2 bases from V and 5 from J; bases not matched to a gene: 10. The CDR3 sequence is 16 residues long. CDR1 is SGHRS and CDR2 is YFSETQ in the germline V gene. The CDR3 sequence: CASSLVPTGGGETQYF. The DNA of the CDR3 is TGCGCCAGCAGCTTAGTTCCGACAGGGGGGGGTGAGACCCAGTACTTC.

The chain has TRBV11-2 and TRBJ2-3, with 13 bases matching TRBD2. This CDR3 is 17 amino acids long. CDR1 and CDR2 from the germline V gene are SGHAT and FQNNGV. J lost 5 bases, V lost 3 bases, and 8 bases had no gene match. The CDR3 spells CASSFRTSGSKIDTQYF. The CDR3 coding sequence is TGTGCCAGCAGCTTCCGGACTAGCGGGAGTAAAATAGATACGCAGTATTTT.

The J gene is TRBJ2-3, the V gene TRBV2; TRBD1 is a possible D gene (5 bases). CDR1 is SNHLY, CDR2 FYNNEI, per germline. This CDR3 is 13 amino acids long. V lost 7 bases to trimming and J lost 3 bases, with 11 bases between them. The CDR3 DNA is TGTGCCAGCAATGGACACCAGACAGATACGCAGTATTTT. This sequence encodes CASNGHQTDTQYF.

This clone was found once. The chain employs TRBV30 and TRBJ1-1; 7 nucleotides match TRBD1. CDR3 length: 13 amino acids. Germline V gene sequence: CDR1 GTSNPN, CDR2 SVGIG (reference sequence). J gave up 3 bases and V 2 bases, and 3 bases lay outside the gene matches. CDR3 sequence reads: CAWSQTGDTEAFF. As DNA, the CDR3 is TGTGCCTGGAGTCAAACAGGGGACACTGAAGCTTTCTTT.

The CDR3 DNA reads TGTGCCAGCAGTTACTCAGGCAGGGCCAACTCACCCCTCCACTTT. Protein product: CASSYSGRANSPLHF. The chain employs TRBV6-5 and TRBJ1-6; TRBD1 might be the D (5 bases). The V gene lost 0 bases and the J gene lost 10 bases, with 13 bases spanning the gap. There are 15 residues in the CDR3. Germline CDR1 is MNHEY and CDR2 is SVGAGI.

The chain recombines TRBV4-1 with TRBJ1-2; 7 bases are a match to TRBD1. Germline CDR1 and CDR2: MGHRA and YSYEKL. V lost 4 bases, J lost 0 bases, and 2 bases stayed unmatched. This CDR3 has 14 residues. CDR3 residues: CASSLGTANYGYTF. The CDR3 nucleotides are TGCGCCAGCAGCCTCGGGACAGCTAACTATGGCTACACCTTC.

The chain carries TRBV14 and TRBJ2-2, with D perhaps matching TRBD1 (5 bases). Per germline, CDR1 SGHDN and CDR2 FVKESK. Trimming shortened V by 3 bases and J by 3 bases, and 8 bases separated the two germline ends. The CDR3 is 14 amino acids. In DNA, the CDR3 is TGTGCCAGCAGCCAGCAGGGTGACACCGGGGAGCTGTTTTTT. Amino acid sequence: CASSQQGDTGELFF.

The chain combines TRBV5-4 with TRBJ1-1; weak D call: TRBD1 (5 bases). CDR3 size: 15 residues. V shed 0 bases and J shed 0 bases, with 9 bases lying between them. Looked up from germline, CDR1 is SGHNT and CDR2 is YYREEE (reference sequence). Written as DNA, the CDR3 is TGTGCCAGCAGCTTGGATCAAGGGGTGAACACTGAAGCTTTCTTT. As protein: CASSLDQGVNTEAFF.

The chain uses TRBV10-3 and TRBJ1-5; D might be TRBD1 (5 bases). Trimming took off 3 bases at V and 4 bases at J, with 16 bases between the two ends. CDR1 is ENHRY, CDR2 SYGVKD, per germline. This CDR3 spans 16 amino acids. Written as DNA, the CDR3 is TGTGCCATCAGTGAAAGGAGGGGTGGCTTTAATCAGCCCCAGCATTTT. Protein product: CAISERRGGFNQPQHF.

CDR3: CASSEWDRYNEKLFF. The CDR3 nucleotides are TGCGCCAGCAGTGAGTGGGACAGGTATAATGAAAAACTGTTTTTT. The V and J genes are TRBV10-2 and TRBJ1-4, with 8 bases fitting TRBD1. The V gene's germline CDR1 is WSHSY and CDR2 SAAADI. V shed 1 base and J 4 bases; nucleotides not matched to a gene: 2. This CDR3 contains 15 residues.

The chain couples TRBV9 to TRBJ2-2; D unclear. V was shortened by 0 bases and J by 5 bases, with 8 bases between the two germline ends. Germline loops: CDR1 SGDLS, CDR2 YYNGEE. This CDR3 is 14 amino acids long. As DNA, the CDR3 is TGTGCCAGCAGCGTAGAAGAGGTTACCGGGGAGCTGTTTTTT. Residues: CASSVEEVTGELFF.

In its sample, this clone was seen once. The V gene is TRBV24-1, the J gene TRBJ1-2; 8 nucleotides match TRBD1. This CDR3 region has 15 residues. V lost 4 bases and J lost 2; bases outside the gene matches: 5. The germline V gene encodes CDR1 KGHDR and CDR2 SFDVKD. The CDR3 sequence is CATSDSGTGNYGYTF. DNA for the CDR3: TGTGCCACCAGTGACTCCGGGACAGGCAACTATGGCTACACCTTC.

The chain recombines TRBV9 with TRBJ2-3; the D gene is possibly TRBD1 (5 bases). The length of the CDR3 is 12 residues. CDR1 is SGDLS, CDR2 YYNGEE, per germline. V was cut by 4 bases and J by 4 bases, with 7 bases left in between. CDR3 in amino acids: CASSKGADTQYF. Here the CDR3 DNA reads TGTGCCAGCAGCAAAGGGGCAGATACGCAGTATTTT.

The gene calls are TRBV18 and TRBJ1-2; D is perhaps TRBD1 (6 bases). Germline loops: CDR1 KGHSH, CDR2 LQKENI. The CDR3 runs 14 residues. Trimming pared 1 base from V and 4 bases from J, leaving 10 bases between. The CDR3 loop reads CASSPRDRLYGYTF. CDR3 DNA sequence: TGTGCCAGCTCACCACGAGACAGGCTCTATGGCTACACCTTC.

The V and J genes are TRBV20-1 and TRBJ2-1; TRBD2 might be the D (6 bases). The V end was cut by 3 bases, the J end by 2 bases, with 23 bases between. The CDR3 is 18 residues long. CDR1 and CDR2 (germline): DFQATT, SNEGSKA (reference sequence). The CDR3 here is CSASSADVEGLPYNEQFF. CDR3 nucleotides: TGCAGTGCTAGTTCAGCCGACGTGGAGGGCCTTCCCTACAATGAGCAGTTCTTC.

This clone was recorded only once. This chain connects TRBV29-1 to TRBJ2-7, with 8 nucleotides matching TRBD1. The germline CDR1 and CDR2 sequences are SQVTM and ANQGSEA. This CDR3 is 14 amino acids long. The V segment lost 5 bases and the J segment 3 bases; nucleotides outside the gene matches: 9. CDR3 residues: CSVQQGGVYYEQYF. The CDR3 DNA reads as TGCAGCGTTCAACAGGGGGGTGTTTACTACGAGCAGTACTTC.

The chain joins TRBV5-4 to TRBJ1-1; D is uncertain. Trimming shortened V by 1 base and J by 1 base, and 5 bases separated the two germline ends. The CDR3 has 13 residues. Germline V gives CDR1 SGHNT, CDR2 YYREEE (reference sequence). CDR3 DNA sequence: TGTGCCAGCAGCTTGCGGGAGAACACTGAAGCTTTCTTT. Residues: CASSLRENTEAFF.